Listed below are T cell receptor beta chains from one sample, sequenced in a study of cytomegalovirus exposure and HLA in healthy donors. TCRdb's table, derived via immunoSEQ multiplex PCR, lists solely in-frame clones and lacks some. The sample lists around 130,000 clones; about three fifths were seen once. Sequences were obtained from PBMCs. The source of these receptors is a woman aged 40 to 55 in good health and CMV-seropositive. Each CDR3 is given with its conserved first and last residue. D genes are given only for firm matches. The size entry is marked missing in some rows and otherwise reads once, few, many or a size class.

clone size	V gene	J gene	D gene	CDR3 protein	CDR3 DNA
few	TRBV15	TRBJ1-5	.	CATSRDYTGFQYSNQPQHF	TGTGCCACCAGCAGAGATTACACAGGATTCCAGTATAGCAATCAGCCCCAGCATTTT
few	TRBV28	TRBJ1-6	TRBD1	CASSLSDRDNSPLHF	TGTGCCAGCAGTTTATCAGACAGGGATAATTCACCCCTCCACTTT
.	TRBV29-1	TRBJ1-4	.	CSVASATNEKLFF	TGCAGCGTTGCCTCAGCAACTAATGAAAAACTGTTTTTT
.	TRBV9	TRBJ2-2	TRBD1	CASSPRPGTGVNGELFF	TGTGCCAGCAGCCCGCGCCCCGGGACAGGGGTCAACGGGGAGCTGTTTTTT
.	TRBV5-6	TRBJ1-5	TRBD1	CASSLGDRDQPQHF	TGTGCCAGCAGCTTGGGGGACAGGGATCAGCCCCAGCATTTT
once	TRBV7-2	TRBJ2-4	TRBD1	CASSLGGQGENIQYF	TGTGCCAGCAGCTTAGGGGGACAGGGGGAAAACATTCAGTACTTC
.	TRBV11-3	TRBJ2-5	.	CASRGAQETQYF	TGTGCCAGCAGAGGGGCCCAAGAGACCCAGTACTTC
.	TRBV2	TRBJ1-3	.	CASSEGQSSGNTIYF	TGTGCCAGCAGTGAGGGCCAGAGCTCTGGAAACACCATATATTTT
few	TRBV6-5	TRBJ2-7	TRBD2	CASRPGGTREQYF	TGTGCCAGCAGACCCGGGGGGACGCGCGAGCAGTACTTC
.	TRBV28	TRBJ1-5	.	CASSFQRTGRRNQPQHF	TGTGCCAGCAGTTTTCAAAGGACTGGCAGGCGAAATCAGCCCCAGCATTTT
once	TRBV6-1	TRBJ2-1	TRBD1	CASRDTGGSYNEQFF	TGTGCCAGCAGAGACACAGGGGGCTCCTACAATGAGCAGTTCTTC
.	TRBV29-1	TRBJ2-1	.	CSVWGGGARKNEQFF	TGCAGCGTTTGGGGAGGGGGGGCCCGGAAGAATGAGCAGTTCTTC
.	TRBV30	TRBJ1-6	.	CAWSRTNSPLHF	TGTGCCTGGAGTCGGACAAATTCACCCCTCCACTTT
.	TRBV5-1	TRBJ2-3	TRBD2	CASSLGTSGSDTQYF	TGCGCCAGCAGCTTAGGGACTAGCGGGTCAGATACGCAGTATTTT
.	TRBV19	TRBJ1-3	.	CASSILTPSSGNTIYF	TGTGCCAGTAGTATCCTGACTCCGAGCTCTGGAAACACCATATATTTT
.	TRBV5-4	TRBJ2-2	.	CASSPVPSNTPGELFF	TGTGCCAGCAGCCCGGTCCCTAGCAATACCCCCGGGGAGCTGTTTTTT
.	TRBV11-3	TRBJ2-7	TRBD1	CASSLGGQGTYEQYF	TGTGCCAGCAGCTTAGGAGGACAGGGAACCTACGAGCAGTACTTC
.	TRBV5-6	TRBJ1-2	TRBD1	CASTARTGSGYGYTF	TGTGCCAGCACCGCCCGGACAGGTAGTGGCTATGGCTACACCTTC
.	TRBV5-1	TRBJ2-7	.	CASSLSPGNEQYF	TGCGCCAGCAGCTTGTCCCCAGGGAACGAGCAGTACTTC
.	TRBV27	TRBJ2-7	TRBD2	CASSLSGLAGVYEQYF	TGTGCCAGCAGTTTATCGGGACTAGCGGGAGTCTACGAGCAGTACTTC
.	TRBV1	TRBJ2-3	.	CTSSPGGVRSSTDTQYF	TGCACCAGCAGTCCCGGGGGGGTCCGTTCTAGCACAGATACGCAGTATTTT
.	TRBV5-5	TRBJ1-2	.	CASSSNYGYTF	TGTGCCAGCAGTTCGAACTATGGCTACACCTTC
.	TRBV5-1	TRBJ2-5	TRBD2	CASSPLAGGETQYF	TGCGCCAGCAGCCCACTAGCGGGGGGAGAGACCCAGTACTTC
.	TRBV7-6	TRBJ2-7	.	CASSLGASDSYEQYF	TGTGCCAGCAGCTTAGGAGCCAGCGACTCCTACGAGCAGTACTTC
.	TRBV28	TRBJ1-2	TRBD1	CASSLGGTGRNYGYTF	TGTGCCAGCAGTTTGGGAGGGACAGGGCGGAACTATGGCTACACCTTC
few	TRBV19	TRBJ1-4	.	CASSMISGLGEKLFF	TGTGCCAGTAGTATGATTTCGGGGTTGGGAGAAAAACTGTTTTTT
.	TRBV6-6	TRBJ1-2	.	CASSRSGEDYGYTF	TGTGCCAGCAGTCGCTCCGGGGAGGACTATGGCTACACCTTC
.	TRBV7-3	TRBJ2-6	TRBD1	CASSLSGQISGANVLTF	TGTGCCAGCAGCTTATCGGGACAGATCTCTGGGGCCAACGTCCTGACTTTC
few	TRBV7-6	TRBJ2-7	TRBD2	CASSLAASGGGSSYEQYF	TGTGCCAGCAGCTTAGCCGCTAGCGGGGGGGGGAGCTCCTACGAGCAGTACTTC
few	TRBV7-9	TRBJ2-3	.	CASSLATGADTQYF	TGTGCCAGCAGCTTAGCGACTGGCGCAGATACGCAGTATTTT
.	TRBV10-2	TRBJ2-5	.	CATNPGDSAETQYF	TGCGCCACGAACCCGGGGGATAGTGCAGAGACCCAGTACTTC
.	TRBV29-1	TRBJ1-2	TRBD1	CSAEPGQGNGYTF	TGCAGCGCCGAACCGGGACAGGGAAATGGCTACACCTTC
few	TRBV15	TRBJ2-7	TRBD1	CATSTRTGDSYEQYF	TGTGCCACCAGCACTAGGACAGGAGATTCCTACGAGCAGTACTTC
.	TRBV5-6	TRBJ2-1	TRBD2	CASSLLAGGPSSYNEQFF	TGTGCCAGCAGCCTACTAGCGGGGGGCCCAAGCTCCTACAATGAGCAGTTCTTC
once	TRBV30	TRBJ2-7	.	CAWRGLGQISEQYF	TGTGCCTGGAGAGGATTAGGACAGATTTCCGAGCAGTACTTC
.	TRBV19	TRBJ2-7	TRBD1	CASSINRGGFEQYF	TGTGCCAGTAGTATCAACAGGGGCGGTTTCGAGCAGTACTTC
.	TRBV6-5	TRBJ1-5	.	CASTTGTGDQPQHF	TGTGCCAGCACCACGGGAACCGGGGATCAGCCCCAGCATTTT
.	TRBV10-1	TRBJ1-3	TRBD1	CASSPNSGGENTIYF	TGCGCCAGCAGCCCTAATTCAGGGGGCGAAAACACCATATATTTT
.	TRBV7-9	TRBJ2-2	TRBD2	CASSFLAAANTGELFF	TGTGCCAGCAGCTTTCTAGCGGCGGCGAACACCGGGGAGCTGTTTTTT
.	TRBV19	TRBJ2-1	TRBD2	CASSGGRIGYNEQFF	TGTGCCAGTAGTGGCGGGAGAATTGGGTACAATGAGCAGTTCTTC
few	TRBV5-6	TRBJ1-2	.	CASSLARAGYGYTF	TGTGCCAGCAGCTTGGCGCGAGCCGGGTATGGCTACACCTTC
.	TRBV28	TRBJ1-2	.	CASSFNNYGYTF	TGTGCCAGCAGTTTCAATAACTATGGCTACACCTTC
.	TRBV7-7	TRBJ2-1	TRBD2	CASSFPLGTSVYNEQFF	TGTGCTAGCAGCTTCCCCCTCGGGACTAGCGTATACAATGAGCAGTTCTTC
.	TRBV6-5	TRBJ1-2	.	CASSPTQGTVYGYTF	TGTGCCAGCAGCCCAACGCAGGGAACAGTGTATGGCTACACCTTC
few	TRBV19	TRBJ2-7	TRBD1	CASREGTGGAYEQYF	TGTGCCAGTAGGGAAGGGACAGGGGGCGCCTACGAGCAGTACTTC
once	TRBV28	TRBJ2-7	.	CASSLYNSGEQYF	TGTGCCAGCAGTTTATATAACTCAGGGGAGCAGTACTTC
.	TRBV30	TRBJ1-5	.	CAWGANSNQPQHF	TGTGCCTGGGGGGCGAATAGCAATCAGCCCCAGCATTTT
.	TRBV5-4	TRBJ2-5	.	CASSLPQETQYF	TGTGCCAGCAGCTTGCCTCAAGAGACCCAGTACTTC
.	TRBV7-8	TRBJ2-3	TRBD2	CASSLVTSGGGDLHTDTQYF	TGTGCCAGCAGCTTAGTGACTAGCGGGGGAGGCGACCTACACACAGATACGCAGTATTTT
.	TRBV5-1	TRBJ2-3	TRBD2	CASRAGEGTDTQYF	TGCGCCAGCAGGGCGGGAGAGGGAACAGATACGCAGTATTTT
.	TRBV9	TRBJ2-7	TRBD2	CASSLAGGPGYEQYF	TGTGCCAGCAGCCTAGCGGGAGGGCCGGGCTACGAGCAGTACTTC
few	TRBV7-9	TRBJ2-1	TRBD2	CASSQGLAGGLYNEQFF	TGTGCCAGCAGCCAAGGACTAGCGGGAGGGTTATACAATGAGCAGTTCTTC
few	TRBV10-2	TRBJ2-5	TRBD1	CASGLDRVSETQYF	TGCGCCAGCGGTCTGGACAGGGTATCAGAGACCCAGTACTTC